This T cell receptor beta chain emerged from a study of T cell changes during pregnancy in multiple sclerosis. The table came from immunoSEQ multiplex PCR; TCRdb's copy has only in-frame clones and leaves some out. The sample holds 69,000 or so clones, roughly 91% seen once. Germline assignment: CDR1 MNHNS and CDR2 SASEGT. Trimming took off 4 bases at V and 7 bases at J, with 10 bases between the two ends. The CDR3 runs 13 residues. The sequences come from CD4+ T cells from peripheral blood mononuclear cells, collected in the third trimester of pregnancy. The receptor was derived from a female donor in good health, enrolled as a control in a pregnancy study. The chain recombines TRBV6-1 with TRBJ2-2; unclear D gene. The CDR3 loop is CASSGGRIGELFF. Written as DNA, the CDR3 is TGTGCCAGCAGTGGAGGTCGGATCGGGGAGCTGTTTTTT.